This T cell receptor beta chain was found in a study of T cells after yellow fever vaccination. Study-wide context: The SMART-Seq v4 Ultra Low Input method served to prepare the low-cell-number fractions.

Germline V lookup: CDR1 ENHRY, CDR2 SYGVKD. The V end was cut by 4 bases, the J end by 3 bases, with 7 bases between. The CDR3 is made up of 13 amino acids. TCRdb reprocessed the 5' RACE reads via MiXCR and lists one record per CDR3 protein. The table shows around 400,000 distinct CDR3 sequences, with roughly 11% occurring only once. As regards this clonotype: Its antigen is unknown.

Whole-study findings and limits: Clonotypes shared by both compartments, CD4 and CD8, made up a small share. Contamination of FACS-sorted repertoires by abundant clonotypes from the bulk population could occur.

The clonotype originates from a young man who received the YFV17D yellow fever vaccine. Sequencing used PBMCs, obtained on the day of the first yellow fever vaccination. This chain connects TRBV10-3 to TRBJ2-4, with D unresolved. This CDR3 reads CAISGVSKNIQYF. Here the CDR3 DNA reads TGTGCCATCAGTGGTGTTAGCAAAAACATTCAGTACTTC.